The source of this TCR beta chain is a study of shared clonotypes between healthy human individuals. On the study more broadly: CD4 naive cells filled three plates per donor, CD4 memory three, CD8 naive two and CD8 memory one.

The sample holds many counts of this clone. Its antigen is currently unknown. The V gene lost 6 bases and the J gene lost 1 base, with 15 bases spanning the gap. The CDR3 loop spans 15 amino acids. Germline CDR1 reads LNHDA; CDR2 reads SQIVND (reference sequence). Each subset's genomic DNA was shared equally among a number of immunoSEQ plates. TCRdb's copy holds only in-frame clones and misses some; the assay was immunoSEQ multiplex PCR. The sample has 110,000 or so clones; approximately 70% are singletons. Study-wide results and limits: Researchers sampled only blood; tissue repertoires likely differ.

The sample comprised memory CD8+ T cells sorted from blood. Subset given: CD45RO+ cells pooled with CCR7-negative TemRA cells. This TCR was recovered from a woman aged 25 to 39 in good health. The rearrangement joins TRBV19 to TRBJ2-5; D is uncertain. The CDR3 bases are TGTGCCAGTAGCTCAATGCACAGCTTCCAAGAGACCCAGTACTTC. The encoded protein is CASSSMHSFQETQYF.